This TCR beta chain originates from a study of blood T cell repertoires in COVID-19 (dated by TCRdb to the early 2020s). Study-level background: Samples covering the acute and convalescent phases of COVID-19 were provided by collaborators in the United States, Italy and Spain. Where available, HLA class I and class II types were taken from metadata supplied by the sample provider and were not determined by assay-based typing. The repertoires were released in a freely available public database intended as a resource for research on the immune response to SARS-CoV-2. The samples were drawn from the first 160 participants of the ongoing ImmuneRACE study and from 1,254 subjects provided by 6 global collaborators. Subjects who had been exposed to COVID-19, were actively infected with it, or had recovered from it provided the deeply sampled blood TCRbeta repertoires that made up the dataset. The sample metadata nearly always contained a de-identified subject ID, COVID-19 status, age in years and sex. The prospective study material was composed of cDNA or gDNA derived from T cells, B-cell-depleted T cells, or PBMCs. What the research found in general, with its limitations: How much clinical and demographic metadata was included differed by source and by participant, and the metadata was provided uncurated.

In the prospective study, participants were roughly 18 to 95 years old, resided in about two dozen geographic areas of the United States, and were enrolled through a virtual design. Cohort assignment in the prospective study relied on participant-reported clinical history from a screening survey and a study questionnaire. Recovered participants in ImmuneRACE Cohort 3 were defined as having two consecutive negative NP/OP PCR tests, clearance from a healthcare professional, or resolution of symptoms. In the prospective study, mobile phlebotomists collected whole blood, serum and a nasopharyngeal or oropharyngeal swab from each participant. Participants in the prospective study had the option to provide additional blood draws and questionnaires over a roughly 2-month period. Before DNA extraction, prospective study blood samples were shipped either frozen or at room temperature. Notes on this clone: The antigen this receptor binds is unknown. No base quality values were provided; no much bigger clone lies one nucleotide off.

The CDR1 and CDR2 encoded by the germline V gene are MDHEN and SYDVKM. The CDR3 runs 13 amino acids, cysteine and phenylalanine included. Only CDR3 DNA is held: 39 bases, read in frame from base 1. The junction shows trimming of 11 bases on V and 3 bases on J, and the gene matches do not reach 6 bases of it. The immunoSEQ Assay, a bias-controlled multiplex PCR, was used to amplify TCRbeta CDR3 regions from genomic DNA. The published analysis was carried out like this. Within the assay, amplification of reference gene primers was used to estimate how many nucleated cells each sample contained. To quantify the absolute abundance of each unique TCRbeta CDR3 rearrangement, sequence reads were collapsed and filtered. For each sample, productive Simpson clonality was calculated as the square root of Simpson's diversity index over productive rearrangements. The table comes from immuneACCESS by way of TCRdb, which keeps in-frame sequences with V and J called. Part of the clones is missing from these tables; in studies checked, under half for an unresolved V gene and the rest for unknown reasons. That table gives V, J and clone size, and the DNA gave D and trimming. Counted in this sample were 200,000 to 300,000 clones; roughly nine tenths of them appeared once. The ten largest clones take up over 2% of the sample.

The source of this sequence is a woman aged 18-29 years who had recovered from COVID-19. Sequencing was carried out using PBMCs or T cells enriched from blood (not recorded which). This chain is built from TRBV28 and TRBJ2-2, with TRBD2 identical over 7 junction bases. The sequence in DNA is TGTGCCGGGCGGGAGTGGGACACCGGGGAGCTGTTTTTT. It encodes CAGREWDTGELFF.